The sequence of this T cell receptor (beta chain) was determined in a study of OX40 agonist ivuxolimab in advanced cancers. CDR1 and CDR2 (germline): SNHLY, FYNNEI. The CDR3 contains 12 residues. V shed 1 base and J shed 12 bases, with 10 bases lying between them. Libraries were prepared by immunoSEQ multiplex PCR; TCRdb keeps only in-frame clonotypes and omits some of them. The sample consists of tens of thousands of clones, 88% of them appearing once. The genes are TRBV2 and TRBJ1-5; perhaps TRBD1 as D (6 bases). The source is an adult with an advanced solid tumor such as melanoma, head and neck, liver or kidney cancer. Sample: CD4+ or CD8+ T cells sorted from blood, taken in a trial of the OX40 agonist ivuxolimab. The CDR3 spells CASSEGGHNQHF. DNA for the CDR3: TGTGCCAGCAGTGAAGGGGGACATAACCAGCATTTT.